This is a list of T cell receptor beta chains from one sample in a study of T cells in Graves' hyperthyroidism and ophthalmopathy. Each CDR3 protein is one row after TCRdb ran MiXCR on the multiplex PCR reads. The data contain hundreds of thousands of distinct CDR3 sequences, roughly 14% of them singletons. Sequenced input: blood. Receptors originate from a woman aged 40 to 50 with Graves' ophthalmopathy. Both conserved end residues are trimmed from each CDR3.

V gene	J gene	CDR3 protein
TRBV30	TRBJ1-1	AWSSQGGTEAF
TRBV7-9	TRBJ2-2	ASWAGMNTGELF
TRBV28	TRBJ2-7	ASSSAPYEQY
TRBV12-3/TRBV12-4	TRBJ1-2	ASSLGDYGYA
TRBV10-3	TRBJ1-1	AISDPAGGLLGEAF
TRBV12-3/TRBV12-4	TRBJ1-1	ASGQGFVNTEAF
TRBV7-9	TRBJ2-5	ASSLTLGQETQY
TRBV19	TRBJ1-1	ASSAQPGTEAF
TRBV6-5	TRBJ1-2	ASSSSPRANYGYT
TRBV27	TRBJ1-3	ASYSISGNTIY
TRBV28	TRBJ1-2	ASSSGGRGRYGYT
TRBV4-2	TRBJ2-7	ASSQDERSLSYEQY
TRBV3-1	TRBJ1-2	ASTKTGGGYT
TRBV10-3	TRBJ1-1	AISRNKQGNTEAF
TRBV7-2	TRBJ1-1	ASSLEGGHEAF
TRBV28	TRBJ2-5	ASSSVAGGETQY
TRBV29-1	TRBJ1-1	SVGQGARTEAF
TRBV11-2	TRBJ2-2	ASSLEAQRPNTGELF
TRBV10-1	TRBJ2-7	ASSDPGTVGEQY
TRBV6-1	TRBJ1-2	ASSASGVWGYT
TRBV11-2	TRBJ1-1	ASSFFLGAAGGGTEAF
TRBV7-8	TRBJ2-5	ASSLATRETQY
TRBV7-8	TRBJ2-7	ASSFHPYEQY
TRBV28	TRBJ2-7	ASSFYSGSGDEQY
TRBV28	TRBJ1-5	ASSPSGSRGNQPQH
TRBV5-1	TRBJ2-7	ASRIGPDYEQY
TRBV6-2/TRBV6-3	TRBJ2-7	ASSAGTLVTMEQY
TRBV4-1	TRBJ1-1	ASSQAGVDTEAF
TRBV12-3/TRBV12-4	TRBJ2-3	ASSLIASTDTQY
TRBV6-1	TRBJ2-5	ASTDRTLETQY
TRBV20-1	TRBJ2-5	SARDVWAGETQY
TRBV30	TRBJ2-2	AWDHGGELF
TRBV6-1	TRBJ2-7	ASSEDRASYEQY
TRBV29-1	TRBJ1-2	SVEDPFTGTGHGYT
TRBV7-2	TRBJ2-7	ASSPSSGSDEQY
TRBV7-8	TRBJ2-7	ASSLGRRQGYEQY
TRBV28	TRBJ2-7	AAVVPEGDLSEQY
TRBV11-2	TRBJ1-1	ASSQTGVGTEAF
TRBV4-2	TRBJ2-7	ASSQVTSNYEQY
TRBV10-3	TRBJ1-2	AISGTGGPGYT
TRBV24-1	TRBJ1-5	ATSDRRGGLGQPQH
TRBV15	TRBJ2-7	ATSSKREGEQY
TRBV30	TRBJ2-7	AWSGWAGSSYEQY
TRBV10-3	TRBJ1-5	AISESGGTGGQPQH
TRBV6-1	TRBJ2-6	ASSGLDSGANVLT
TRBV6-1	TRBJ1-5	ASSQRTGGINQPQH
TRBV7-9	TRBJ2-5	ASSPTVVETQY
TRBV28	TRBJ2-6	ASSIDRYSGANVLT
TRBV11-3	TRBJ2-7	ASSPSTGTEQY
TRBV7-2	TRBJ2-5	ASQGRGQETQY